What follows are 22 T cell receptor beta chains derived from one specimen sequenced in a study of cytomegalovirus exposure and HLA in healthy donors (dated by TCRdb to the late 2010s). Library preparation used the immunoSEQ multiplex PCR assay. A mixture of 60 forward primers for TCR Vbeta segments and 13 reverse primers for TCR Jbeta segments was used in the multiplex PCR. TCRdb re-hosts the immuneACCESS table, in-frame sequences only. Its copies lack some clones; in the studies checked, an unresolved V gene accounts for under half of them, and the cause for the rest is not known. This sample lists over 110,000 clones; about 80% were detected once. Roughly 6.2% of the sample rests with the top ten. Material: PBMCs. These TCRs come from a woman aged 40-49 years in good health and CMV-seropositive.

The chain uses TRBV30 and TRBJ2-7; a weak D match, TRBD1 (8 bases). V shed 4 bases and J shed 0 bases, with 16 bases lying between them. This CDR3 has 15 residues. The germline gives CDR1 GTSNPN, CDR2 SVGIG (reference sequence). The CDR3 region is CAWNGRGTGSYEQYF. As DNA, the CDR3 is TGTGCCTGGAATGGGAGGGGGACAGGCTCCTACGAGCAGTACTTC.

The genes are TRBV5-1 and TRBJ2-1; the D gene is possibly TRBD2 (5 bases). The CDR3 has 15 residues. Trimming cost V 5 bases and J 7 bases, with 19 bases left between them. Germline loops: CDR1 SGHRS, CDR2 YFSETQ. CDR3 sequence: CASRSKRGFQNEQFF. The CDR3 DNA is TGCGCCAGCAGGAGTAAGAGAGGGTTCCAAAATGAGCAGTTCTTC.

The chain links TRBV6-1 to TRBJ1-1, with a weak D call TRBD1 (6 bases). Between the trimmed V and J ends, which lost 3 bases and 6 bases, there was a span of 14 bases. Germline V lookup: CDR1 MNHNS, CDR2 SASEGT. The CDR3 sequence is 14 residues long. CDR3: CASSERQVSSEAFF. For the CDR3, the DNA is TGTGCCAGCAGTGAGCGACAGGTTTCCTCTGAAGCTTTCTTT.

The chain combines TRBV18 with TRBJ1-1; no clear D gene. Germline CDR1 reads KGHSH; CDR2 reads LQKENI. V was trimmed by 0 bases and J by 6 bases, leaving 8 bases between them. The CDR3 loop spans 13 amino acids. CDR3 DNA: TGTGCCAGCTCACCACCGGGCGCCTCTGAAGCTTTCTTT. Protein product: CASSPPGASEAFF.

The rearrangement links TRBV5-8 to TRBJ2-5, with TRBD1 matching over 8 bases. In germline, CDR1 is SGHTS, CDR2 YDEGEE. The CDR3 is 15 amino acids. V lost 3 bases to trimming and J lost 4 bases; unmatched junction nucleotides: 8. The DNA of the CDR3 is TGTGCCAGCAGCTCCGTAGGACAGGGCGGAGAGACCCAGTACTTC. Translated, it gives CASSSVGQGGETQYF. Using reference TRBV5-8 and TRBJ2-5 for the parts outside the CDR3, the full variable domain is EAGVTQSPTHLIKTRGQQATLRCSPISGHTSVYWYQQALGLGLQFLLWYDEGEERNRGNFPPRFSGRQFPNYSSELNVNALELEDSALYLCASSSVGQGGETQYFGPGTRLLVL.

This chain joins TRBV11-2 and TRBJ1-3; D is ambiguous. The V gene's germline CDR1 is SGHAT and CDR2 FQNNGV. The CDR3 length is 13 residues. Trimming cost V 6 bases and J 4 bases, with 10 bases left between them. CDR3 nucleotides: TGTGCCAGCAGACGAGGGAAGGGAAACACCATATATTTT. Protein sequence: CASRRGKGNTIYF.

V gene TRBV2 combines with J gene TRBJ2-6, with D possibly matching TRBD1 (6 bases). The CDR3 consists of 15 residues. Germline CDR1 and CDR2: SNHLY and FYNNEI. The V and J ends lost 5 bases and 2 bases respectively, with 10 bases between them. In DNA form, the CDR3 reads TGTGCCAGCAGTAGCAGGGGCACTGGGGCCAACGTCCTGACTTTC. Translated, it gives CASSSRGTGANVLTF. The whole variable domain, remainder taken from reference TRBV2 and TRBJ2-6, is EPEVTQTPSHQVTQMGQEVILRCVPISNHLYFYWYRQILGQKVEFLVSFYNNEISEKSEIFDDQFSVERPDGSNFTLKIRSTKLEDSAMYFCASSSRGTGANVLTFGAGSRLTVL.

The rearrangement uses TRBV7-6 and TRBJ2-7, with TRBD2 matching 7 bases. This CDR3 is built from 16 residues. Germline CDR1 reads SGHVS; CDR2 reads FNYEAQ. Losses at the gene ends were 2 bases for V and 2 bases for J; bases not matched to a gene: 9. The CDR3 DNA reads TGTGCCAGCAGCTTATTTGCTAGCGGAACCGCCTACGAGCAGTACTTC. As protein: CASSLFASGTAYEQYF.

The chain employs TRBV11-3 and TRBJ1-2, with 10 nucleotides matching TRBD1. The CDR3 extends over 17 amino acids. Germline trimming cut 1 base from V and 6 bases from J; bases unmatched to any gene: 11. Looked up from germline, CDR1 is SGHNT and CDR2 is YENEEA. Here the CDR3 reads CASSLGAVRDRGHGYTF. The CDR3 region has the DNA TGTGCCAGCAGCTTAGGGGCAGTCCGGGACAGGGGCCATGGCTACACCTTC.

In its sample, this clone was seen once. The V and J genes are TRBV7-6 and TRBJ2-1; D is uncertain. This CDR3 comprises 15 residues. Per the germline V gene, CDR1 is SGHVS and CDR2 is FNYEAQ. V was pared by 0 bases and J by 0 bases, with 6 bases between. The CDR3 loop reads CASSLALSSYNEQFF. CDR3 in DNA: TGTGCCAGCAGCTTAGCGCTATCCTCCTACAATGAGCAGTTCTTC.

The gene calls are TRBV7-2 and TRBJ1-3; D possibly corresponds to TRBD1 (5 bases). Germline loops: CDR1 SGHTA, CDR2 FQGNSA. V lost 0 bases, J lost 3 bases, and 9 bases lay in between. The CDR3 sequence is 15 residues long. The CDR3 coding sequence is TGTGCCAGCAGCTTAGCCCCCAGGGTTGGAAACACCATATATTTT. It encodes CASSLAPRVGNTIYF.

The CDR3 DNA reads as TGCGCCAGCAGTGAGAGAGTAGGGGCTGACACCGGGGAGCTGTTTTTT. Its translation is CASSERVGADTGELFF. The chain links TRBV10-1 to TRBJ2-2, with D perhaps matching TRBD1 (5 bases). Germline lookup yields CDR1 WNHNN and CDR2 SYGVQD (reference sequence). V was pared by 2 bases and J by 3 bases, with 13 bases between. This CDR3 has 16 residues.

The chain is built from TRBV5-5 and TRBJ2-7, with D perhaps TRBD2 (5 bases). Between the trimmed V and J ends, which lost 4 bases and 0 bases, there was a span of 11 bases. The germline gives CDR1 SGHKS, CDR2 YYEKEE (reference sequence). The CDR3 spans 14 residues. The CDR3 reads CASSLDSYSYEQYF. CDR3 sequence (DNA): TGTGCCAGCAGCCTGGACTCCTACTCCTACGAGCAGTACTTC. Using reference TRBV5-5 and TRBJ2-7 for the parts outside the CDR3, the full variable domain is DAGVTQSPTHLIKTRGQQVTLRCSPISGHKSVSWYQQVLGQGPQFIFQYYEKEERGRGNFPDRFSARQFPNYSSELNVNALLLGDSALYLCASSLDSYSYEQYFGPGTRLTVT.

J is TRBJ1-5 and V is TRBV28; D is perhaps TRBD1 (6 bases). The CDR3 covers 15 residues. Germline loops: CDR1 MDHEN, CDR2 SYDVKM. V shed 5 bases and J shed 1 base, with 12 bases lying between them. In nucleotides, the CDR3 is TGTGCCAGCAGTGCCCTGGGACAAAGCAATCAGCCCCAGCATTTT. Residues: CASSALGQSNQPQHF.

This clone turned up a few times. The chain has TRBV9 and TRBJ2-1; maybe TRBD2 (6 bases). This CDR3 spans 14 amino acids. V was pared by 2 bases and J by 2 bases, with 8 bases between. Germline loops: CDR1 SGDLS, CDR2 YYNGEE. The CDR3 loop reads CASSVGGTYNEQFF. The CDR3 region has the DNA TGTGCCAGCAGCGTGGGCGGGACCTACAATGAGCAGTTCTTC.

About this clone itself: Other DNA variants within this sample encode the same CDR3. V usage is TRBV29-1 and J usage is TRBJ2-2; TRBD1 aligns across 9 bases. The CDR3 runs 16 residues. Germline assignment: CDR1 SQVTM and CDR2 ANQGSEA. The ends lost 4 bases at V and 8 bases at J; junction bases unmatched: 14. This CDR3 is CSVVATGTGSTGELFF. The CDR3 bases are TGCAGCGTTGTGGCGACCGGGACAGGGTCAACTGGGGAGCTGTTTTTT.

The chain employs TRBV5-1 and TRBJ2-5, with D tentatively TRBD2 (5 bases). From germline, CDR1 is SGHRS and CDR2 YFSETQ. The CDR3 consists of 15 residues. Deletions cut 4 bases from V and 3 bases from J, with 16 bases between. The chain's CDR3 is CASSPNGMREETQYF. As DNA, the CDR3 is TGCGCCAGCAGCCCGAACGGGATGCGGGAAGAGACCCAGTACTTC.

Only a few counts were recorded for this clone. The chain uses TRBV15 and TRBJ2-3; D possibly corresponds to TRBD1 (7 bases). Germline CDR1 and CDR2: LNHNV and YYDKDF (reference sequence). V was trimmed by 8 bases and J by 4 bases, leaving 13 bases between them. This CDR3 contains 13 residues. The CDR3 here is CATSRGDSDTQYF. The DNA for the CDR3 is TGTGCCACCTCCAGGGGGGATTCAGATACGCAGTATTTT.

This clone came up once. The V call is TRBV20-1, the J call TRBJ2-1; D not resolved. This CDR3 has 11 amino acids. Germline assignment: CDR1 DFQATT and CDR2 SNEGSKA (reference sequence). Trimming took off 4 bases at V and 10 bases at J, with 11 bases between the two ends. The CDR3 spells CSATQGDEQFF. CDR3 in DNA: TGCAGTGCTACTCAAGGAGACGAGCAGTTCTTC.

V and J are TRBV5-4 and TRBJ2-5, with 12 bases aligning to TRBD2. This CDR3 comprises 16 residues. The junction had 9 bases not matched to a gene; V was cut back by 5 bases and J by 4 bases. CDR1 and CDR2 from the germline V gene are SGHNT and YYREEE (reference sequence). CDR3 sequence: CASSRALAGGGETQYF. The CDR3 region has the DNA TGTGCCAGCAGTCGAGCACTAGCGGGAGGTGGAGAGACCCAGTACTTC.

The CDR3 sequence is CASSPGDSHWGQETQYF. The DNA of the CDR3 is TGTGCCAGCAGTCCTGGGGACAGCCATTGGGGTCAGGAGACCCAGTACTTC. J is TRBJ2-5 and V is TRBV11-2; the match to TRBD1 covers 7 bases. The CDR3 is 17 residues long. Germline V lookup: CDR1 SGHAT, CDR2 FQNNGV. The V and J ends lost 6 bases and 5 bases, in that order; junction bases with no gene match: 18.

The chain couples TRBV6-5 to TRBJ2-7; 9 bases line up with TRBD1. CDR3 length: 14 amino acids. CDR1 and CDR2 (germline): MNHEY, SVGAGI. The V segment lost 6 bases and the J segment 5 bases; nucleotides outside the gene matches: 8. The CDR3 DNA reads TGTGCCAGCAGCCGGGGGACAGGGACCCACGAGCAGTACTTC. Protein sequence: CASSRGTGTHEQYF.